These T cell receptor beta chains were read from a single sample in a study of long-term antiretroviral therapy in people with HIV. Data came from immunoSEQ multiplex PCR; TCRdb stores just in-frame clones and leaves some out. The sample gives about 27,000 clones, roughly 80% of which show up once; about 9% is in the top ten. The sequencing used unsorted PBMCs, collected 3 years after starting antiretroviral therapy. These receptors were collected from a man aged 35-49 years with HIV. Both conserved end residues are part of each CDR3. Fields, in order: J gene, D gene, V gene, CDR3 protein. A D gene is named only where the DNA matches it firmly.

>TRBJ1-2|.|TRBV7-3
CASSSLAGPYGYTF
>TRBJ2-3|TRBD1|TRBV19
CASSAGTVGDTQYF
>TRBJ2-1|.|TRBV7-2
CASSFHGGYNEQFF
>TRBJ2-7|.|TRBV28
CASTTWGGASGYEQYF
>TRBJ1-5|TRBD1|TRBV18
CASSQTGGAGGNQPQHF
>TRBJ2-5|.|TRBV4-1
CASSQIGAAETQYF
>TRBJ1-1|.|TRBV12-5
CASGLPSPTNTEAFF
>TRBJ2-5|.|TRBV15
CATSRVGGAGETQYF
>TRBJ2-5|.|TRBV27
CASSPQGWEQYF
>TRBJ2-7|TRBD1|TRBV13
CASSSQGSPYEQYF
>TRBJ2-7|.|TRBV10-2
CASSEVPHYEQYF
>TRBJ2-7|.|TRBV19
CASRPSGVPGYDEQYF
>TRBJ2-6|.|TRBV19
CATTKPGAGANVLTF
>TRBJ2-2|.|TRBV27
CASSPLASYTGELFF
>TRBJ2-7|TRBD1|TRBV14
CASSITGGFNEQYF
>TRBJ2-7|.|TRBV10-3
CAISAFGEQYF
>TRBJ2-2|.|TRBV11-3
CASSSFGAMGTGELFF
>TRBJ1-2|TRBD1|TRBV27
CASSRGQGFGYTF
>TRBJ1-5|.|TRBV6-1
CASSPPGPRNQPQHF
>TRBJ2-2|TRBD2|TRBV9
CASSVDWLAGAPNTGELFF
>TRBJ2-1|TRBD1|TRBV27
CASGWTGGFNEQFF
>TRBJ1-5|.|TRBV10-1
CASSLNQPQHF
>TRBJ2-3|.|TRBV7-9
CASSSGEGTRGTDTQYF
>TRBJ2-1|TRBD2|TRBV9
CASSVVASGSSSTEQFF
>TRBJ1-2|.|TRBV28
CASSLGGEGLNYGYTF
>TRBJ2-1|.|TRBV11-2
CATSSGEWGHEQFF
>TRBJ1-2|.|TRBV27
CASSFGGVEGVGYTF
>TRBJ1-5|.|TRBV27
CASSPNSPQPQHF
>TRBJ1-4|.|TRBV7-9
CASSFGLMEEKLFF
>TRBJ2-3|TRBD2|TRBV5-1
CASSLMAGAADTQYF
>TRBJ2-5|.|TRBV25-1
CASSEFTEYQETQYF
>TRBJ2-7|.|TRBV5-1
CASSVGGAGTEQYF
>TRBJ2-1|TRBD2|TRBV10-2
CASVAGGPYNEQFF
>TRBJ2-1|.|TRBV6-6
CASTPPQAKGEQFF
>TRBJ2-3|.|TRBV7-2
CASSRSGRPEDTQYF
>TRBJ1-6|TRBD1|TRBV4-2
CASSQDGGQSNSPLHF
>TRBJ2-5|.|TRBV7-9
CASSLQEYQETQYF
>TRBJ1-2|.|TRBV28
CASSFNEDYGYTF
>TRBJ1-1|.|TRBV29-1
CSVGGGGTEAFF
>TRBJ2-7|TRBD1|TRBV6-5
CASSTRTGFYEQYF
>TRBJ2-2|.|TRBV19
CASSIHGRSNTGELFF
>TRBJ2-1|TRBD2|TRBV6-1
CASRTSGPSYNEQFF
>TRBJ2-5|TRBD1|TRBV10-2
CASSEWDRTTQETQYF
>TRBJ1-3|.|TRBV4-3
CASSQGVRGPGNTIYF
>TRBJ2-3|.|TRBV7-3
CASSSRGVLSTDTQYF
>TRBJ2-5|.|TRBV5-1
CASSLVSGAETQYF
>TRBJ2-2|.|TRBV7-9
CASSAPTSVVAGELFF
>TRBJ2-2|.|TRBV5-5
CASSQTGVYTGELFF